The 26 T cell receptor beta chains given below trace back to one sample, sequenced in a study of cytotoxic CD8 clonotypes in ibrutinib-treated CLL. The data were produced by immunoSEQ multiplex PCR, yet TCRdb's version contains in-frame clones alone and is incomplete. Counted here are about 130,000 clones, under 90% occurring once; the ten biggest clones make up approximately 3.5%. The sample here was PBMCs, taken after 24 months of ibrutinib treatment. These receptors originate from a human donor with chronic lymphocytic leukemia.

The chain carries TRBV6-1 and TRBJ2-7; 9 bases map to TRBD1. The CDR3 is 13 residues long. Trimming cost V 5 bases and J 7 bases; bases outside gene matches: 6. Germline V gene lookup returns CDR1 MNHNS and CDR2 SASEGT. In nucleotides, the CDR3 is TGTGCCAGCAGTAGGGACAGGGCCTGGGAGCAGTACTTC. This codes for CASSRDRAWEQYF.

This clone was counted once. The rearrangement links TRBV5-1 to TRBJ2-5, with 13 bases matching TRBD2. This CDR3 spans 17 amino acids. V lost 5 bases to trimming and J lost 2 bases; unmatched junction nucleotides: 9. Germline lookup yields CDR1 SGHRS and CDR2 YFSETQ. Here the CDR3 DNA reads TGCGCCAGCAGGCAACTAGCGGGGGGGCGATCTCAAGAGACCCAGTACTTC. This sequence encodes CASRQLAGGRSQETQYF.

The chain has TRBV7-2 and TRBJ2-7; D is perhaps TRBD1 (5 bases). The length of the CDR3 is 13 residues. V was shortened by 0 bases and J by 6 bases, with 9 bases between the two germline ends. CDR1 is SGHTA, CDR2 FQGNSA, per germline. The CDR3 here is CASSLAGQGEQYF. The CDR3 coding sequence is TGTGCCAGCAGCTTAGCCGGGCAGGGCGAGCAGTACTTC.

In its sample, this clone was seen a few times. This sequence joins TRBV29-1 and TRBJ1-1, with TRBD1 as a possible D gene (5 bases). Trimming shortened V by 7 bases and J by 9 bases, and 12 bases separated the two germline ends. Looked up from germline, CDR1 is SQVTM and CDR2 is ANQGSEA. This CDR3 is 10 amino acids long. The CDR3 DNA follows: TGCAGCGCCTTAGGGACGAAAGCTTTCTTT. Protein: CSALGTKAFF.

In regard to this clone: One end of the junction fails to match germline, which may point to a read error. The chain carries TRBV18 and TRBJ1-1; a possible D gene is TRBD1 (6 bases). This CDR3 comprises 12 residues. Germline loops: CDR1 KGHSH, CDR2 LQKENI. Here the CDR3 DNA reads TGTGCCAGCTCACCTCAGGGGACTGGAGCTTTCTTT. As protein: CASSPQGTGAFF.

With respect to this clone: Other DNA sequences in the same sample also yield this CDR3. The rearrangement uses TRBV18 and TRBJ2-5; no reliable D call. Germline V gene data show CDR1 as KGHSH and CDR2 as LQKENI. The V and J ends lost 2 bases and 4 bases respectively, with 11 bases between them. The CDR3 is 14 amino acids. CDR3 sequence (DNA): TGTGCCAGCTCACCAAAGGGTGGTGGAGAGACCCAGTACTTC. Translating gives CASSPKGGGETQYF.

V is TRBV7-2 and J is TRBJ2-7; 8 nucleotides align to TRBD1. This CDR3 spans 16 amino acids. Germline-derived CDR1 and CDR2 are SGHTA and FQGNSA. With 5 bases clipped from V and 1 base from J, the junction kept 10 bases outside the gene matches. This chain's CDR3 is CASSEGRDRFSYEQYF. In nucleotides, the CDR3 is TGTGCCAGCAGCGAAGGACGGGACAGGTTTTCCTACGAGCAGTACTTC.

The chain recombines TRBV10-2 with TRBJ1-5, with D perhaps matching TRBD1 (5 bases). Germline lookup yields CDR1 WSHSY and CDR2 SAAADI. The CDR3 covers 14 residues. The V end was cut by 4 bases, the J end by 2 bases, with 9 bases between. CDR3 region: CASSGRVGNQPQHF. The CDR3 nucleotides read TGCGCCAGCAGTGGCAGGGTTGGCAATCAGCCCCAGCATTTT.

This rearrangement joins TRBV5-5 to TRBJ1-5; tentatively, D is TRBD1 (6 bases). With 4 bases removed from V and 5 bases from J, the gap between germline ends came to 22 bases. The CDR3 extends over 17 amino acids. CDR1 SGHKS and CDR2 YYEKEE come from the germline V gene (reference sequence). In DNA form, the CDR3 reads TGTGCCAGCAGCCCCCTACCACAGGGAAGAGGACATCAGCCCCAGCATTTT. Translating it yields CASSPLPQGRGHQPQHF.

This clone was observed a single time. V usage is TRBV2 and J usage is TRBJ1-4, with D uncertain. Germline lookup yields CDR1 SNHLY and CDR2 FYNNEI. This CDR3 contains 12 residues. V lost 5 bases and J lost 5, with 6 bases in between. CDR3: CASSRRNEKLFF. The CDR3 DNA is TGTGCCAGCAGTCGGAGAAATGAAAAACTGTTTTTT.

The rearrangement uses TRBV6-5 and TRBJ1-4; no definite D call. In germline, CDR1 is MNHEY, CDR2 SVGAGI. The ends were cut back, 5 bases at V and 5 bases at J, with 15 bases in the middle. CDR3 length: 15 amino acids. The CDR3 sequence: CASSRPRRYNEKLFF. The CDR3, as DNA: TGTGCCAGCAGTAGACCCCGAAGGTACAATGAAAAACTGTTTTTT.

This chain uses TRBV5-6 with TRBJ2-7; TRBD2 matches 12 bases. Germline V gives CDR1 SGHDT, CDR2 YYEEEE. The CDR3 runs to 16 residues. The V and J ends lost 0 bases and 4 bases, in that order; junction bases with no gene match: 5. CDR3 region: CASSLVRLAGDYEQYF. The CDR3 DNA follows: TGTGCCAGCAGCTTGGTCCGACTAGCGGGGGATTACGAGCAGTACTTC.

The chain joins TRBV10-2 to TRBJ2-1; possible D gene TRBD1, 6 bases. From germline, CDR1 is WSHSY and CDR2 SAAADI. CDR3 length: 14 residues. V was cut by 8 bases and J by 7 bases, with 18 bases left in between. CDR3 sequence: CASLQGEGLNEQFF. The CDR3, as DNA: TGCGCCAGCCTACAGGGAGAGGGGTTGAATGAGCAGTTCTTC.

The chain carries TRBV9 and TRBJ1-2, with TRBD1 matching over 8 bases. The V gene end was trimmed by 6 bases and the J gene end by 5 bases; junction bases not matched to a gene: 9. CDR1 SGDLS and CDR2 YYNGEE come from the germline V gene. This CDR3 comprises 14 residues. CDR3 sequence: CASTAGGETYGYTF. CDR3 bases: TGTGCCAGCACCGCAGGGGGCGAAACATATGGCTACACCTTC.

The V and J genes are TRBV20-1 and TRBJ1-1; no definite D call. The CDR3 contains 10 residues. Germline values: CDR1 DFQATT, CDR2 SNEGSKA (reference sequence). Trimming left V 6 bases short and J 4 bases short, with 6 bases between. The CDR3 is CSARRTEAFF. The CDR3 DNA reads TGCAGTGCCAGACGCACTGAAGCTTTCTTT.

There are a few counts of this clone. This rearrangement joins TRBV19 to TRBJ1-6, with D possibly matching TRBD1 (5 bases). Trimming removed 3 bases from V and 16 bases from J, with 22 bases in between. There are 15 residues in the CDR3. Germline V CDR1 and CDR2: LNHDA, SQIVND (reference sequence). The CDR3 reads CASSIDPTRQSGLHF. DNA of the CDR3: TGTGCCAGTAGTATTGACCCTACTCGACAGAGCGGTCTCCACTTT.

This clone was counted only a few times. The chain combines TRBV19 with TRBJ1-5; the D gene is possibly TRBD1 (5 bases). The ends were cut back, 3 bases at V and 3 bases at J, with 12 bases in the middle. This CDR3 has 15 residues. Looked up from germline, CDR1 is LNHDA and CDR2 is SQIVND (reference sequence). This chain's CDR3 is CASSIYGTDNQPQHF. The CDR3 DNA follows: TGTGCCAGTAGTATCTACGGGACGGACAATCAGCCCCAGCATTTT.

The V gene is TRBV19, the J gene TRBJ2-1, with D perhaps being TRBD1 or TRBD2 (5 bases each). The CDR3 contains 13 residues. The V end lost 0 bases, the J end lost 9 bases, and 9 bases lay between the germline ends. Germline values: CDR1 LNHDA, CDR2 SQIVND (reference sequence). The CDR3 protein is CASSIDLGVEQFF. The DNA of the CDR3 is TGTGCCAGTAGTATAGATCTGGGGGTTGAGCAGTTCTTC.

This chain connects TRBV5-4 to TRBJ2-3; 7 bases are a match to TRBD2. Trimming cost V 5 bases and J 0 bases; bases outside gene matches: 6. CDR3 length: 15 residues. Germline lookup yields CDR1 SGHNT and CDR2 YYREEE (reference sequence). The CDR3 bases are TGTGCCAGCAGACGGTGGGGGGGGAGCACAGATACGCAGTATTTT. It encodes CASRRWGGSTDTQYF.

This chain connects TRBV19 to TRBJ1-1; D is unresolved. The germline V and J ends were trimmed by 6 bases and 5 bases, with 16 bases remaining between them. Germline V gene data show CDR1 as LNHDA and CDR2 as SQIVND (reference sequence). The length of the CDR3 is 14 residues. The CDR3 spells CASSRNGVRTEAFF. CDR3 in DNA: TGTGCCAGTAGCCGGAATGGCGTGAGAACTGAAGCTTTCTTT. The whole variable domain, remainder taken from reference TRBV19 and TRBJ1-1, is DGGITQSPKYLFRKEGQNVTLSCEQNLNHDAMYWYRQDPGQGLRLIYYSQIVNDFQKGDIAEGYSVSREKKESFPLTVTSAQKNPTAFYLCASSRNGVRTEAFFGQGTRLTVV.

The chain recombines TRBV5-1 with TRBJ1-5; no clear D. Per germline, CDR1 SGHRS and CDR2 YFSETQ. The CDR3 has 15 amino acids. Deletions cut 1 base from V and 5 bases from J, with 13 bases between. CDR3 region: CASSLMGTWDQPQHF. The CDR3 bases are TGCGCCAGCAGCTTGATGGGAACATGGGATCAGCCCCAGCATTTT.

The rearrangement links TRBV6-1 to TRBJ2-6; unclear D gene. The CDR3 consists of 17 residues. The germline V gene has CDR1 MNHNS and CDR2 SASEGT. Trimming pared 1 base from V and 2 bases from J, leaving 12 bases between. This CDR3 is CASSEDSVLTGANVLTF. CDR3 coding DNA: TGTGCCAGCAGTGAAGACAGCGTGCTCACTGGGGCCAACGTCCTGACTTTC.

The CDR3 reads CASSPRPAPNQPQHF. CDR3 DNA sequence: TGTGCCAGCAGCCCTCGACCCGCCCCGAATCAGCCCCAGCATTTT. The chain uses TRBV5-5 and TRBJ1-5, with D hard to call. CDR1 and CDR2 from the germline V gene are SGHKS and YYEKEE (reference sequence). The CDR3 consists of 15 residues. The V gene lost 4 bases and the J gene lost 4 bases, with 15 bases spanning the gap.

V is TRBV14 and J is TRBJ2-7; a weak D match, TRBD1 (6 bases). Trimming stripped 6 bases from V and 1 base from J, with 10 bases between. Germline values: CDR1 SGHDN, CDR2 FVKESK. The CDR3 extends over 13 amino acids. The CDR3 reads CASRLRGSYEQYF. CDR3 in DNA: TGTGCCAGCAGGCTCAGGGGATCCTACGAGCAGTACTTC.

This chain links TRBV6-1 with TRBJ2-1; D is possibly TRBD2 (5 bases). This CDR3 is 15 amino acids long. V was shortened by 7 bases and J by 1 base, with 14 bases between the two germline ends. From germline, CDR1 is MNHNS and CDR2 SASEGT. The CDR3 sequence is CASIEGWSSYNEQFF. DNA for the CDR3: TGTGCCAGCATCGAGGGTTGGAGTTCCTACAATGAGCAGTTCTTC.

The genes are TRBV28 and TRBJ2-5, with D tentatively TRBD1 (6 bases). V lost 4 bases and J 2 bases, leaving 17 bases between the germline ends. The CDR3 is 16 residues long. Per the germline V gene, CDR1 is MDHEN and CDR2 is SYDVKM. The CDR3 protein is CASSSRADRIQETQYF. In DNA form, the CDR3 reads TGTGCCAGCAGTTCACGAGCGGACAGAATTCAAGAGACCCAGTACTTC.